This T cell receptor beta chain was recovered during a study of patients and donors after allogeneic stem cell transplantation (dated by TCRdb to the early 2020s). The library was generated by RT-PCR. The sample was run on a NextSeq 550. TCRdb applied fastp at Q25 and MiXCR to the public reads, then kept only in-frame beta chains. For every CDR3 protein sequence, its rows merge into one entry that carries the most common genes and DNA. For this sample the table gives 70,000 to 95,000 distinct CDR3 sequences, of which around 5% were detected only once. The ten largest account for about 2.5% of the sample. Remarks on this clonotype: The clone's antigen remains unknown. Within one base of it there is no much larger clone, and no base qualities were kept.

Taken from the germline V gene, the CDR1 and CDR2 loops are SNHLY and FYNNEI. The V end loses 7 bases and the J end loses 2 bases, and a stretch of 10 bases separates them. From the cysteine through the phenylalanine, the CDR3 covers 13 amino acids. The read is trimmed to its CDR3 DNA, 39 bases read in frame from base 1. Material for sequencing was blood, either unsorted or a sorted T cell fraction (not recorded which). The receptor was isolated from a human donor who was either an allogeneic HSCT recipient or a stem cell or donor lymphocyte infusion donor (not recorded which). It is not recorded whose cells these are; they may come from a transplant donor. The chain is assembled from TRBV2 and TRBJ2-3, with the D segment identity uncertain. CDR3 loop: CASNTDDTDTQYF. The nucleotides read TGTGCCAGCAATACCGACGACACAGATACGCAGTATTTT.